The 10 T cell receptor beta chains given below trace back to one sample, sequenced in a study of long-term antiretroviral therapy in people with HIV (dated by TCRdb to 2021 to 2024). The immunoSEQ hsTCRB v3.0 assay was used at survey level resolution to sequence the TRB variable region. Entries here come from immuneACCESS through TCRdb and include only in-frame sequences with V and J called. Some clones fail to appear in such tables; in the studies checked, an unresolved V gene covers under half of the shortfall, and the cause of the remainder is unknown. For this sample there are around 25,000 clones; less than 85% appear just once. Approximately 9% of the sample comes from the top ten. The specimen was unsorted PBMCs, collected 2.3 years after starting antiretroviral therapy. The source is a man aged 40-50 years with HIV.

The CDR3 protein is CASSLGLNQPQHF. CDR3 coding DNA: TGCGCCAGCAGTTTGGGACTTAATCAGCCCCAGCATTTT. This rearrangement joins TRBV10-2 to TRBJ1-5; weak D call: TRBD1 (5 bases). The CDR3 is made up of 13 amino acids. V dropped 5 bases and J dropped 4 bases, with 9 bases sitting between them. The germline V gene has CDR1 WSHSY and CDR2 SAAADI.

The rearrangement links TRBV2 to TRBJ2-7, with 10 nucleotides matching TRBD2. Germline V gene lookup returns CDR1 SNHLY and CDR2 FYNNEI. This CDR3 region has 20 residues. Trimming removed 10 bases from V and 0 bases from J; junction bases left unmatched: 24. The CDR3 bases are TGTGCCACCCTGACCCCACCACAACTAGCGGGGAATAGAATCTCCTACGAGCAGTACTTC. Residues: CATLTPPQLAGNRISYEQYF.

The count of this clone is one. This chain links TRBV13 with TRBJ2-2; possibly TRBD1 for D (6 bases). Per the germline V gene, CDR1 is PRHDT and CDR2 is FYEKMQ (reference sequence). The CDR3 covers 14 residues. Trimming left V 1 base short and J 3 bases short, with 6 bases between. The CDR3 spells CASSLDRDTGELFF. The CDR3 DNA sequence: TGTGCCAGCAGCTTAGACAGGGACACCGGGGAGCTGTTTTTT. Full variable domain (missing parts from reference TRBV13 and TRBJ2-2): AAGVIQSPRHLIKEKRETATLKCYPIPRHDTVYWYQQGPGQDPQFLISFYEKMQSDKGSIPDRFSAQQFSDYHSELNMSSLELGDSALYFCASSLDRDTGELFFGEGSRLTVL.

The chain recombines TRBV7-9 with TRBJ1-2; weak D call: TRBD1 (6 bases). The V and J ends lost 7 bases and 1 base respectively, with 13 bases between them. The CDR3 totals 14 residues. The V gene's germline CDR1 is SEHNR and CDR2 FQNEAQ (reference sequence). The CDR3 region is CASTLMDSNYGYTF. DNA for the CDR3: TGTGCCAGCACATTAATGGACAGTAACTATGGCTACACCTTC. The variable domain in full, completed from reference TRBV7-9 and TRBJ1-2, reads DTGVSQNPRHKITKRGQNVTFRCDPISEHNRLYWYRQTLGQGPEFLTYFQNEAQLEKSRLLSDRFSAERPKGSFSTLEIQRTEQGDSAMYLCASTLMDSNYGYTFGSGTRLTVV.

In this sample, this clone turned up a few times. The chain carries TRBV6-6 and TRBJ1-6; possibly TRBD1 for D (6 bases). The V gene lost 5 bases and the J gene lost 7 bases, with 15 bases spanning the gap. The length of the CDR3 is 15 residues. Per the germline V gene, CDR1 is MNHNY and CDR2 is SVGAGI (reference sequence). The CDR3 DNA sequence: TGTGCCAGCAGTACCCAGGGGAGTGGGAATTCACCCCTCCACTTT. It yields the protein CASSTQGSGNSPLHF.

The chain couples TRBV28 to TRBJ2-1; 9 bases match TRBD1. Germline CDR1 MDHEN, CDR2 SYDVKM. Trimming removed 7 bases from V and 8 bases from J; junction bases left unmatched: 18. The CDR3 runs 17 residues. The CDR3: CASKREGRTGASDEQFF. The DNA for the CDR3 is TGTGCCAGCAAAAGGGAGGGGCGGACAGGGGCTTCGGATGAGCAGTTCTTC.

The rearrangement links TRBV10-2 to TRBJ2-1; either TRBD1 or TRBD2 may fit D (6 bases each). Germline loops: CDR1 WSHSY, CDR2 SAAADI. The CDR3 is 20 amino acids. V was trimmed by 7 bases and J by 4 bases, leaving 32 bases between them. CDR3 sequence reads: CASIGSDNHGGGIVYNEQFF. The CDR3 DNA follows: TGCGCCAGCATTGGCTCCGATAACCACGGAGGGGGTATAGTGTACAATGAGCAGTTCTTC.

The gene calls are TRBV19 and TRBJ2-3; 10 bases are a match to TRBD2. CDR3 size: 16 residues. Trimming at V came to 5 bases and at J to 4 bases, leaving 9 bases not matched to a gene. Germline V gives CDR1 LNHDA, CDR2 SQIVND (reference sequence). The CDR3 DNA follows: TGTGCCAGTAGTCCTTCACTAGCGGGGATATCAGATACGCAGTATTTT. Amino acid sequence: CASSPSLAGISDTQYF.

CDR3 sequence: CASSYSFQNEQYF. CDR3 nucleotides: TGTGCCAGCAGTTACTCTTTTCAAAACGAGCAGTACTTC. This chain uses TRBV6-5 with TRBJ2-7, with D unclear. Germline V CDR1 and CDR2: MNHEY, SVGAGI. CDR3 length equals 13 residues. Trimming pared 0 bases from V and 5 bases from J, leaving 8 bases between.

This rearrangement joins TRBV11-2 to TRBJ2-7; unclear D gene. The germline V gene encodes CDR1 SGHAT and CDR2 FQNNGV. The CDR3 length is 13 residues. The ends were cut back, 1 base at V and 2 bases at J, with 6 bases in the middle. The CDR3 is CASSLVIPYEQYF. The CDR3 DNA reads as TGTGCCAGCAGCTTAGTTATCCCCTACGAGCAGTACTTC.